This T cell receptor (beta chain) derives from a study of T cells in localized non-small cell lung cancer. Germline V gene data show CDR1 as MGHRA and CDR2 as YSYEKL. This CDR3 has 16 residues. V lost 4 bases to trimming and J lost 4 bases, with 19 bases between them. Clones were read by immunoSEQ multiplex PCR, and TCRdb kept only the in-frame ones, dropping some. The data contain roughly 35,000 clones, 88% of them singletons. General study results and limits: There was higher T cell clonality in uninvolved adjacent lung than in tumor, and it was highest there. One tumor region alone was sequenced, and heterogeneity therefore remains possible.

With regard to this clone: Its cognate antigen is unknown.

The chain links TRBV4-1 to TRBJ1-1; D not resolved. This sample comprised peripheral blood, obtained before any cancer treatment. This clonotype was obtained from a woman aged 35-75 years with stage I lung adenocarcinoma. The CDR3 here is CASSPEHSDRVTEAFF. The CDR3 bases are TGCGCCAGCAGCCCAGAACACAGCGATCGTGTCACTGAAGCTTTCTTT.